This T cell receptor beta chain was sequenced in a study of OX40 agonist ivuxolimab in advanced cancers. The CDR3 runs 15 residues. Per the germline V gene, CDR1 is MNHNS and CDR2 is SASEGT. Trimming cost V 1 base and J 1 base; bases outside gene matches: 3. Repertoires were generated with immunoSEQ multiplex PCR, while TCRdb's copy carries only in-frame clones and drops some. The sample holds around 29,000 clones, around 87% seen once. Of note for this clone: Other DNA sequences from this sample encode an identical CDR3 as well.

This sample comprised CD4+ or CD8+ T cells sorted from blood, obtained in a trial of the OX40 agonist ivuxolimab. This TCR was recovered from an adult with an advanced solid tumor such as melanoma, head and neck, liver or kidney cancer. The chain recombines TRBV6-1 with TRBJ2-7; 8 bases fit TRBD1. The CDR3 DNA is TGTGCCAGCAGTGAAGGACAGGGGCCTTCCTACGAGCAGTACTTC. It translates to CASSEGQGPSYEQYF.